Below are 15 T cell receptor beta chains sequenced from a single sample in a study of CD8 T cells in Susac syndrome. RNA, at roughly 0.45 to 1 ug, was reverse transcribed with random hexamers. TCRdb redid the calling of the immunoSEQ multiplex PCR reads with MiXCR, one entry per CDR3 protein. Of roughly 200,000 distinct CDR3 sequences in the sample, under 97% were seen once. The specimen sequenced was CD4+ T cells from PBMCs. These TCRs come from a human donor with multiple sclerosis.

V usage is TRBV28 and J usage is TRBJ2-6; D call uncertain. Trimming removed 6 bases at V and 1 base at J, with 10 bases between. This CDR3 is built from 15 residues. CDR1 MDHEN and CDR2 SYDVKM come from the germline V gene. CDR3 sequence: CASSLPSSGANVLTF. The CDR3 DNA reads TGTGCCAGCAGCCTCCCCAGTTCTGGGGCCAACGTCCTGACTTTC.

This clonotype was seen just once. V is TRBV12-3 or TRBV12-4 and J is TRBJ2-2; D gene unclear. V lost 3 bases and J lost 6, with 8 bases in between. The CDR3 has 13 amino acids. The chain's CDR3 is CASSFPSPGELFF. Here the CDR3 DNA reads TGTGCCAGCAGTTTCCCCAGCCCCGGGGAGCTGTTTTTT.

This clonotype was seen once. CDR3 in amino acids: CASLKRGDTEAFF. CDR3 nucleotide sequence: TGTGCCAGCCTCAAGAGAGGTGACACTGAAGCTTTCTTT. The chain is built from TRBV11-1 and TRBJ1-1; D gene ambiguous. CDR1 is SGHAT and CDR2 is FQDESV in the germline V gene (reference sequence). Trimming took 8 bases from V and 3 from J, leaving 13 bases between them. The CDR3 sequence is 13 residues long.

DNA for the CDR3: TGCGCCAGCAGTCACCCCCACGACCGGGACGCTGGCTACACCTTC. This translates into CASSHPHDRDAGYTF. The rearrangement links TRBV23-1 to TRBJ1-2, with D tentatively TRBD1 (5 bases). TRBV23-1 has ORF status, its function being uncertain. V lost 3 bases to trimming and J lost 7 bases, with 18 bases between them. CDR3 length: 15 amino acids.

The chain carries TRBV3-1 and TRBJ1-2; no firm D call. The V end lost 0 bases, the J end lost 2 bases, and 10 bases lay between the germline ends. Germline V gene lookup returns CDR1 LGHDT and CDR2 YNNKEL (reference sequence). The CDR3 has 15 residues. The CDR3 sequence: CASSQESGPNYGYTF. DNA for the CDR3: TGTGCCAGCAGCCAAGAATCAGGACCCAACTATGGCTACACCTTC.

This sequence joins TRBV20-1 and TRBJ2-1; TRBD2 agrees at 8 bases. In germline, CDR1 is DFQATT, CDR2 SNEGSKA (reference sequence). This CDR3 comprises 13 residues. V gave up 6 bases and J gave up 4 bases; unmatched junction bases: 5. This CDR3 reads CSAQSGGYNEQFF. As DNA, the CDR3 is TGCAGTGCACAGAGCGGGGGATACAATGAGCAGTTCTTC.

This chain uses TRBV3-1 with TRBJ1-1; D is possibly TRBD1 (5 bases). The CDR3 extends over 16 amino acids. Trimming removed 4 bases at V and 0 bases at J, with 15 bases between. Germline V gene sequence: CDR1 LGHDT, CDR2 YNNKEL (reference sequence). CDR3 nucleotides: TGTGCCAGCAGCCCCATTTGGGTGGGGGTGAACACTGAAGCTTTCTTT. Encoded protein: CASSPIWVGVNTEAFF.

In its sample, this clonotype was seen once. The chain uses TRBV6-5 and TRBJ1-1, with D perhaps TRBD1 (6 bases). The length of the CDR3 is 13 residues. Germline-derived CDR1 and CDR2 are MNHEY and SVGAGI. The germline V and J ends were trimmed by 5 bases and 10 bases, with 17 bases remaining between them. This CDR3 is CASSRTATGIAFF. The CDR3 region has the DNA TGTGCCAGCAGTCGGACAGCTACCGGGATAGCTTTCTTT.

The chain couples TRBV9 to TRBJ1-1; possible D gene TRBD1, 5 bases. The germline gives CDR1 SGDLS, CDR2 YYNGEE. V lost 4 bases and J lost 1, with 14 bases in between. The CDR3 covers 15 residues. The CDR3 DNA follows: TGTGCCAGCAGCACCGGAGGCAGGGAGAACACTGAAGCTTTCTTT. Its translation is CASSTGGRENTEAFF.

CDR3 region: CASSLEEETQYF. CDR3 DNA sequence: TGTGCCAGCAGCTTAGAGGAAGAGACCCAGTACTTC. The rearrangement links TRBV11-1 to TRBJ2-5; D call uncertain. The CDR3 runs 12 residues. The germline CDR1 and CDR2 sequences are SGHAT and FQDESV (reference sequence). Trimming removed 1 base at V and 3 bases at J, with 3 bases between. The full variable domain, with the rest looked up from reference TRBV11-1 and TRBJ2-5, is EAEVAQSPRYKITEKSQAVAFWCDPISGHATLYWYRQILGQGPELLVQFQDESVVDDSQLPKDRFSAERLKGVDSTLKIQPAELGDSAMYLCASSLEEETQYFGPGTRLLVL.

This chain uses TRBV30 with TRBJ1-4; D call uncertain. Looked up from germline, CDR1 is GTSNPN and CDR2 is SVGIG (reference sequence). The CDR3 sequence is 15 residues long. The germline V and J ends were trimmed by 2 bases and 3 bases, with 13 bases remaining between them. The chain's CDR3 is CAWSPAWSANEKLFF. The CDR3 DNA is TGTGCCTGGAGTCCCGCGTGGAGCGCTAATGAAAAACTGTTTTTT.

V usage is TRBV5-6 and J usage is TRBJ1-2; 8 bases map to TRBD1. Germline V CDR1 and CDR2: SGHDT, YYEEEE. V lost 0 bases to trimming and J lost 8 bases; unmatched junction nucleotides: 0. The CDR3 consists of 12 residues. CDR3: CASSLGTGGYTF. The CDR3 DNA is TGTGCCAGCAGCTTGGGGACAGGGGGCTACACCTTC.

The chain is built from TRBV5-1 and TRBJ1-4, with D possibly matching TRBD1 (5 bases). The ends were cut back, 5 bases at V and 6 bases at J, with 14 bases in the middle. The V gene's germline CDR1 is SGHRS and CDR2 YFSETQ. The CDR3 sequence is 14 residues long. CDR3: CASSYGTSDEKLFF. CDR3 bases: TGCGCCAGCAGTTACGGGACTTCGGATGAAAAACTGTTTTTT. Combining the CDR3 with reference TRBV5-1 and TRBJ1-4 gives the whole variable domain KAGVTQTPRYLIKTRGQQVTLSCSPISGHRSVSWYQQTPGQGLQFLFEYFSETQRNKGNFPGRFSGRQFSNSRSEMNVSTLELGDSALYLCASSYGTSDEKLFFGSGTQLSVL.

This chain links TRBV29-1 with TRBJ2-1; TRBD1 matches at 10 bases. The V segment lost 3 bases and the J segment 2 bases; nucleotides outside the gene matches: 7. This CDR3 contains 16 residues. Germline V lookup: CDR1 SQVTM, CDR2 ANQGSEA. This chain's CDR3 is CSVETQTGGAYNEQFF. The DNA of the CDR3 is TGCAGCGTTGAGACCCAGACAGGGGGCGCCTACAATGAGCAGTTCTTC.

This chain links TRBV10-3 with TRBJ2-7; 10 nucleotides agree with TRBD2. J gave up 4 bases and V 10 bases, and 7 bases lay outside the gene matches. The length of the CDR3 is 13 residues. The germline CDR1 and CDR2 sequences are ENHRY and SYGVKD. DNA for the CDR3: TGTGCCACCGGAGCGGGGGGGCCGTACGAGCAGTACTTC. Translated: CATGAGGPYEQYF.